These T cell receptor beta chains were read from a single sample in a study of T cell changes during pregnancy in multiple sclerosis. Produced via immunoSEQ multiplex PCR; TCRdb's table is partial and in-frame only. Among approximately 24,000 clones listed, roughly 90% were seen once. The material sequenced was CD8+ T cells from peripheral blood mononuclear cells, taken in the third trimester of pregnancy. The receptors derive from a female donor in good health, enrolled as a control in a pregnancy study. Both conserved end residues are part of each CDR3.

v_call: TRBV10-1
j_call: TRBJ2-3
cdr3_aa: CASSHRVTDTQYF

v_call: TRBV9
j_call: TRBJ2-1
cdr3_aa: CASSVGTGRNEQFF

v_call: TRBV4-2
j_call: TRBJ2-6
cdr3_aa: CASSPEGGSSGANVLTF

v_call: TRBV6-1
j_call: TRBJ1-1
cdr3_aa: CASRLQGSEAFF

v_call: TRBV7-3
j_call: TRBJ2-1
cdr3_aa: CASSRSLGGYNEQFF

v_call: TRBV7-9
j_call: TRBJ2-2
cdr3_aa: CASGLAETEGTGELFF

v_call: TRBV6-6
j_call: TRBJ2-5
cdr3_aa: CASISSTKGFGETQYF

v_call: TRBV15
j_call: TRBJ1-2
cdr3_aa: CATSRDPWDRGNYGYTF

v_call: TRBV7-9
j_call: TRBJ2-7
cdr3_aa: CASSLMTAEQYF

v_call: TRBV7-9
j_call: TRBJ2-7
cdr3_aa: CASSVRGPRAYEQYF

v_call: TRBV30
j_call: TRBJ1-5
cdr3_aa: CAWSDQGNQPQHF

v_call: TRBV5-4
j_call: TRBJ2-1
cdr3_aa: CASSWEGHNEQFF

v_call: TRBV7-9
j_call: TRBJ2-7
cdr3_aa: CASSSPPDRGRHEQYF

v_call: TRBV12-5
j_call: TRBJ1-2
cdr3_aa: CASGGLGTGSNYGYTF

v_call: TRBV7-6
j_call: TRBJ2-1
cdr3_aa: CASSLVLAEAAGSEQFF

v_call: TRBV7-2
j_call: TRBJ2-1
cdr3_aa: CASSIYPGLGGYNEQFF

v_call: TRBV18
j_call: TRBJ2-1
cdr3_aa: CASSSWVGTSVDNEQFF

v_call: TRBV4-1
j_call: TRBJ1-6
cdr3_aa: CASSQDPGTVNSPLHF

v_call: TRBV2
j_call: TRBJ1-1
cdr3_aa: CAGRDSKNTEAFF

v_call: TRBV10-3
j_call: TRBJ1-1
cdr3_aa: CAISESYRQRWRNTEAFF

v_call: TRBV7-9
j_call: TRBJ2-7
cdr3_aa: CASSLGRRDYEQYF

v_call: TRBV6-4
j_call: TRBJ2-1
cdr3_aa: CASSDLNYNEQFF